The 24 T cell receptor beta chains below all came from one sample that was sequenced in a study of cytomegalovirus exposure and HLA in healthy donors. In the PCR, 60 Vbeta and 13 Jbeta primers were used. The method was immunoSEQ multiplex PCR; TCRdb's version includes in-frame clones alone and lacks a portion of them. The sample yields about 37,000 clones, 74% seen once. Sequencing input: PBMCs. The receptors stem from a man aged 30 to 39 in good health and CMV-seronegative.

The rearrangement joins TRBV11-2 to TRBJ2-5, with 11 bases aligning to TRBD1. This CDR3 is built from 14 residues. V dropped 5 bases and J dropped 4; count of bases not matched to a gene: 3. The V gene's germline CDR1 is SGHAT and CDR2 FQNNGV. In DNA form, the CDR3 reads TGTGCCAGCAGCATGGGGACAGGGGGAGAGACCCAGTACTTC. This sequence encodes CASSMGTGGETQYF. The variable domain in full, with the rest retrieved from reference TRBV11-2 and TRBJ2-5, is EAGVAQSPRYKIIEKRQSVAFWCNPISGHATLYWYQQILGQGPKLLIQFQNNGVVDDSQLPKDRFSAERLKGVDSTLKIQPAKLEDSAVYLCASSMGTGGETQYFGPGTRLLVL.

This clone has only a few counts. The chain carries TRBV7-9 and TRBJ1-5, with D uncertain. Germline V gene data show CDR1 as SEHNR and CDR2 as FQNEAQ (reference sequence). The germline V and J ends were trimmed by 11 bases and 7 bases, with 12 bases remaining between them. The CDR3 covers 11 residues. Written as DNA, the CDR3 is TGTGCCCCCCGCGGTGTCCAGCCCCAGCATTTT. It encodes CAPRGVQPQHF.

This rearrangement joins TRBV2 to TRBJ2-2; TRBD2 matches 9 bases. V shed 4 bases and J 0 bases; nucleotides not matched to a gene: 3. CDR1 and CDR2 from the germline V gene are SNHLY and FYNNEI. This CDR3 spans 16 amino acids. The CDR3 protein is CASSGLAGTNTGELFF. CDR3 DNA: TGTGCCAGCAGTGGGCTAGCGGGAACGAACACCGGGGAGCTGTTTTTT.

The genes are TRBV7-6 and TRBJ2-5; 8 bases map to TRBD1. CDR1 and CDR2 (germline): SGHVS, FNYEAQ. The CDR3 consists of 15 residues. Trimming took 5 bases from V and 4 from J; bases not matched to a gene: 9. The CDR3 DNA follows: TGTGCCAGCAGCCCCCAAACAGGGGGTGTAGAGACCCAGTACTTC. It specifies CASSPQTGGVETQYF.

The chain is built from TRBV4-1 and TRBJ2-5; D is possibly TRBD2 (7 bases). The J call is doubtful: the DNA matches TRBJ2-7 better. The germline CDR1 and CDR2 sequences are MGHRA and YSYEKL. The CDR3 has 18 residues. The CDR3 reads CASSQDRGRFREASEQYF. For the CDR3, the DNA is TGCGCCAGCAGCCAAGATAGGGGGAGGTTCCGGGAGGCAAGCGAGCAGTACTTC.

The rearrangement joins TRBV5-6 to TRBJ2-3; 7 bases are a match to TRBD1. This CDR3 is 15 amino acids long. V lost 2 bases and J lost 8; bases outside the gene matches: 11. In germline, CDR1 is SGHDT, CDR2 YYEEEE. In nucleotides, the CDR3 is TGTGCCAGCAGCTTCGGGACAGTCACTCTGGGTACGCAGTATTTT. It translates to CASSFGTVTLGTQYF.

The CDR3 sequence is CASSIPSRVAFF. CDR3 nucleotides: TGTGCCAGTAGTATTCCCTCGAGGGTGGCTTTCTTT. This chain links TRBV19 with TRBJ1-1; D uncertain. CDR3 size: 12 residues. Trimming left V 3 bases short and J 11 bases short, with 13 bases between. CDR1 and CDR2 from the germline V gene are LNHDA and SQIVND (reference sequence).

This chain uses TRBV7-6 with TRBJ2-7; TRBD1 matches at 7 bases. The junction had 4 bases not matched to a gene; V was cut back by 4 bases and J by 1 base. Germline values: CDR1 SGHVS, CDR2 FNYEAQ. The length of the CDR3 is 14 residues. The DNA of the CDR3 is TGTGCCAGCAGCTCCATGACAGGGTCCTACGAGCAGTACTTC. It specifies CASSSMTGSYEQYF. The full variable domain, rest sourced from reference TRBV7-6 and TRBJ2-7, is GAGVSQSPRYKVTKRGQDVALRCDPISGHVSLYWYRQALGQGPEFLTYFNYEAQQDKSGLPNDRFSAERPEGSISTLTIQRTEQRDSAMYRCASSSMTGSYEQYFGPGTRLTVT.

Only one count was recorded for this clone. The genes are TRBV7-6 and TRBJ1-3; D is unresolved. The V gene's germline CDR1 is SGHVS and CDR2 FNYEAQ. The CDR3 has 15 residues. Trimming took 2 bases from V and 2 from J, leaving 10 bases between them. The CDR3 bases are TGTGCCAGCAGCTTAAGAGGCATAACTGGAAACACCATATATTTT. The encoded protein is CASSLRGITGNTIYF.

V is TRBV10-1 and J is TRBJ1-1; tentative D call: TRBD1 (5 bases). Germline V lookup: CDR1 WNHNN, CDR2 SYGVQD (reference sequence). Trimming took 8 bases from V and 0 from J, leaving 25 bases between them. This CDR3 region has 18 residues. The DNA for the CDR3 is TGCGCCAGCTCCCGCGGGTCGGGCCGCGGGGGACTGAACACTGAAGCTTTCTTT. Protein product: CASSRGSGRGGLNTEAFF.

The chain joins TRBV5-1 to TRBJ2-1; D is uncertain. There are 13 residues in the CDR3. The germline gives CDR1 SGHRS, CDR2 YFSETQ. Between the trimmed V and J ends, which lost 3 bases and 6 bases, there was a span of 10 bases. CDR3 sequence reads: CASSYELSNEQFF. CDR3 sequence (DNA): TGCGCCAGCAGCTACGAGTTGAGCAATGAGCAGTTCTTC.

This chain connects TRBV6-5 to TRBJ1-5; D may be TRBD1 (5 bases). The CDR3 is 14 residues long. V lost 4 bases to trimming and J lost 8 bases, with 15 bases between them. Germline values: CDR1 MNHEY, CDR2 SVGAGI. CDR3 nucleotides: TGTGCCAGCAGTTGGGGACGGGAGGCCGAGCCCCAGCATTTT. It encodes CASSWGREAEPQHF.

As for this clone: The final CDR3 position lacks the conserved phenylalanine or tryptophan, pointing to a likely read error. The chain carries TRBV4-1 and TRBJ2-3, with 7 bases matching TRBD2. After removal of 6 bases from V and 2 bases from J, the junction contained 11 bases not matched to a gene. Germline assignment: CDR1 MGHRA and CDR2 YSYEKL. The CDR3 is 16 residues long. In DNA form, the CDR3 reads TGCGCCAGCAGTAGAGCGGCGGGAGCGATCACAGATACGCAGTATCTT. It translates to CASSRAAGAITDTQYL.

The chain employs TRBV10-2 and TRBJ1-5, with TRBD1 matching 10 bases. The CDR3 is 14 residues long. J gave up 7 bases and V 6 bases, and 6 bases lay outside the gene matches. The germline CDR1 and CDR2 sequences are WSHSY and SAAADI. CDR3 bases: TGCGCCAGCAGAATGGGACAGGGGAACCAGCCCCAGCATTTT. Translated: CASRMGQGNQPQHF.

The chain couples TRBV7-9 to TRBJ1-1; a possible D gene is TRBD1 (5 bases). The CDR3 runs 13 residues. Germline CDR1 SEHNR, CDR2 FQNEAQ (reference sequence). V dropped 8 bases and J dropped 1 base, with 11 bases sitting between them. CDR3: CASVMGGNTEAFF. The CDR3 bases are TGTGCCAGCGTCATGGGGGGGAACACTGAAGCTTTCTTT.

Note on this clone: The germline gene is not matched at one end of the junction; a read error may be the cause. The chain recombines TRBV7-9 with TRBJ2-7; TRBD1 aligns across 8 bases. Per the germline V gene, CDR1 is SEHNR and CDR2 is FQNEAQ (reference sequence). The CDR3 totals 17 residues. The CDR3 DNA sequence: TGTTCCAGCAGTTCTTTCCAGGGACAGGAGAACTCCTACGAGCAGTACTTC. It specifies CSSSSFQGQENSYEQYF.

This clone appeared once. This rearrangement joins TRBV6-5 to TRBJ2-3; 8 nucleotides match TRBD2. The germline V gene has CDR1 MNHEY and CDR2 SVGAGI. This CDR3 region has 15 residues. With 2 bases clipped from V and 4 bases from J, the junction kept 5 bases outside the gene matches. CDR3 coding DNA: TGTGCCAGCAGTTACACTAGCGGCGGGCCAGATACGCAGTATTTT. Residues: CASSYTSGGPDTQYF.

The chain carries TRBV9 and TRBJ2-7, with 10 positions matching TRBD2. The trim removed 0 bases at V and 3 bases at J, leaving 3 bases unmatched. CDR3 length equals 15 residues. The germline V gene has CDR1 SGDLS and CDR2 YYNGEE. The CDR3 DNA is TGTGCCAGCAGCGTAGAACTAGCGGGGATCTACGAGCAGTACTTC. Residues: CASSVELAGIYEQYF. The full variable domain, its missing parts supplied by reference TRBV9 and TRBJ2-7, is DSGVTQTPKHLITATGQRVTLRCSPRSGDLSVYWYQQSLDQGLQFLIQYYNGEERAKGNILERFSAQQFPDLHSELNLSSLELGDSALYFCASSVELAGIYEQYFGPGTRLTVT.

The chain couples TRBV6-1 to TRBJ2-1; possible D gene TRBD2, 7 bases. V was trimmed by 1 base and J by 7 bases, leaving 14 bases between them. Germline CDR1 MNHNS, CDR2 SASEGT. CDR3 length: 15 residues. This chain's CDR3 is CASSEDWGGHNEQFF. CDR3 sequence (DNA): TGTGCCAGCAGTGAAGATTGGGGGGGGCATAATGAGCAGTTCTTC.

This clone was found once. This chain connects TRBV10-1 to TRBJ2-1; 9 positions match TRBD1. The CDR3 covers 16 residues. Trimming took 9 bases from V and 1 from J; bases not matched to a gene: 10. CDR1 is WNHNN, CDR2 SYGVQD, per germline (reference sequence). CDR3 loop: CASGTGTGISYNEQFF. The DNA of the CDR3 is TGCGCCAGTGGAACCGGGACAGGGATTTCCTACAATGAGCAGTTCTTC.

The sample holds a few counts of this clone. At one of its ends the junction is not consistent with the germline gene, which may arise from a read error. The chain links TRBV6-6 to TRBJ1-1; a weak D match, TRBD1 (5 bases). CDR1 MNHNY and CDR2 SVGAGI come from the germline V gene (reference sequence). The CDR3 consists of 11 residues. The CDR3 here is CASSLDRFYSF. The DNA for the CDR3 is TGTGCCAGCAGTCTCGACAGATTTTACTCCTTT.

This clone was found a few times. The chain employs TRBV29-1 and TRBJ2-7; a possible D gene is TRBD1 (5 bases). Germline-derived CDR1 and CDR2 are SQVTM and ANQGSEA. The CDR3 totals 14 residues. V was trimmed by 3 bases and J by 0 bases, leaving 12 bases between them. The CDR3 loop reads CSVDAADNSYEQYF. CDR3 DNA: TGCAGCGTTGACGCGGCGGACAACTCCTACGAGCAGTACTTC.

The chain couples TRBV2 to TRBJ1-5, with D unresolved. V gave up 6 bases and J gave up 4 bases, with 25 bases separating them. The CDR3 runs 18 residues. CDR1 SNHLY and CDR2 FYNNEI come from the germline V gene. The CDR3 loop is CASRATFSGIIANQPQHF. The CDR3, as DNA: TGTGCCAGCAGGGCAACGTTTTCAGGTATAATAGCGAATCAGCCCCAGCATTTT.

Of note for this clone: The junction differs from germline at one of its ends, possibly a read error. The gene calls are TRBV18 and TRBJ2-2, with D perhaps TRBD2 (6 bases). The CDR3 contains 18 residues. Germline assignment: CDR1 KGHSH and CDR2 LQKENI. The CDR3 here is CASSPLVTGWAGTGGLFF. CDR3 DNA: TGTGCCAGCTCACCACTCGTCACTGGGTGGGCGGGTACCGGGGGGCTGTTTTTT.